The 18 T cell receptor beta chains given below trace back to one sample, sequenced in a study of technical replicates of blood from four donors. This table comes from immunoSEQ multiplex PCR, and its TCRdb copy is limited to in-frame clones, with some not included. The sample has more than 65,000 clones, 95% to 98% seen once. Sample: T cells isolated from PBMCs. The receptors here all came from a human donor in good health.

The V call is TRBV30, the J call TRBJ2-7, with D possibly TRBD2 on 6 matching bases. The CDR3 contains 11 residues. Trimming shortened V by 2 bases and J by 6 bases, and 8 bases separated the two germline ends. From germline, CDR1 is GTSNPN and CDR2 SVGIG (reference sequence). The CDR3 region has the DNA TGTGCCTGGAGTCTAGCGCGCGAGCAGTACTTC. It translates to CAWSLAREQYF.

The chain carries TRBV11-2 and TRBJ1-1; 8 nucleotides align to TRBD1. The germline gives CDR1 SGHAT, CDR2 FQNNGV. V was pared by 3 bases and J by 6 bases, with 6 bases of the junction left unmatched. The CDR3 runs 14 residues. For the CDR3, the DNA is TGTGCCAGCAGCTTGACAGGGGATCTGGCTGAAGCTTTCTTT. Amino acid sequence: CASSLTGDLAEAFF.

This clone was seen just once. The chain carries TRBV7-9 and TRBJ2-7; 7 nucleotides line up with TRBD2. The V gene end was trimmed by 3 bases and the J gene end by 0 bases; junction bases not matched to a gene: 5. This CDR3 contains 15 residues. Germline V gives CDR1 SEHNR, CDR2 FQNEAQ (reference sequence). The CDR3 spells CASSLSGLSSYEQYF. CDR3 bases: TGTGCCAGCAGCTTGTCGGGACTAAGCTCCTACGAGCAGTACTTC.

The gene calls are TRBV25-1 and TRBJ2-7; no reliable D call. This CDR3 is 13 amino acids long. The V gene's germline CDR1 is MGHDK and CDR2 SYGVNS. The V and J ends lost 5 bases and 4 bases respectively, with 12 bases between them. CDR3 loop: CASSLRMRYEQYF. CDR3 DNA: TGTGCCAGCAGTCTAAGGATGAGGTACGAGCAGTACTTC.

The rearrangement links TRBV4-2 to TRBJ2-1, with D possibly being TRBD2 (6 bases). This CDR3 has 14 residues. V lost 4 bases and J 4 bases, leaving 11 bases between the germline ends. The germline CDR1 and CDR2 sequences are LGHNA and YNFKEQ. CDR3 protein: CASSPRGTYNEQFF. As DNA, the CDR3 is TGTGCCAGCAGCCCCCGGGGGACTTACAATGAGCAGTTCTTC.

This rearrangement joins TRBV2 to TRBJ2-2; 8 bases are shared with TRBD2. There are 15 residues in the CDR3. The germline V gene encodes CDR1 SNHLY and CDR2 FYNNEI. V shed 11 bases and J 3 bases; nucleotides not matched to a gene: 11. In DNA, the CDR3 is TGTGCCGCGGGGGGACTAACAGAATACACCGGGGAGCTGTTTTTT. Translating gives CAAGGLTEYTGELFF.

The chain couples TRBV2 to TRBJ2-1; 12 bases match TRBD2. V lost 4 bases to trimming and J lost 10 bases; unmatched junction nucleotides: 2. CDR1 is SNHLY and CDR2 is FYNNEI in the germline V gene. The CDR3 is 13 residues long. The CDR3 DNA sequence: TGTGCCAGCAGTGCTAGCGGGAGGGGGGAGCAGTTCTTC. Residues: CASSASGRGEQFF. The entire variable domain, with the rest obtained from reference TRBV2 and TRBJ2-1, is as follows: EPEVTQTPSHQVTQMGQEVILRCVPISNHLYFYWYRQILGQKVEFLVSFYNNEISEKSEIFDDQFSVERPDGSNFTLKIRSTKLEDSAMYFCASSASGRGEQFFGPGTRLTVL.

This chain uses TRBV27 with TRBJ1-2, with D possibly matching TRBD1 (5 bases). Trimming pared 6 bases from V and 5 bases from J, leaving 10 bases between. Germline V lookup: CDR1 MNHEY, CDR2 SMNVEV (reference sequence). The CDR3 has 12 amino acids. Written as DNA, the CDR3 is TGTGCCAGCAGCGACAGCCGTTATGGCTACACCTTC. Translation: CASSDSRYGYTF.

The chain combines TRBV5-1 with TRBJ1-1; D is perhaps TRBD1 (6 bases). Trimming shortened V by 2 bases and J by 5 bases, and 13 bases separated the two germline ends. The CDR3 totals 14 residues. The germline gives CDR1 SGHRS, CDR2 YFSETQ. The CDR3 coding sequence is TGCGCCAGCAGCTTATGGGGGCTCGGGACTGAAGCTTTCTTT. Translated: CASSLWGLGTEAFF.

The chain links TRBV29-1 to TRBJ2-1; D may be TRBD2 (5 bases). V shed 5 bases and J shed 10 bases, with 12 bases lying between them. Germline loops: CDR1 SQVTM, CDR2 ANQGSEA. The CDR3 consists of 11 residues. The CDR3 region is CSVLATGEQFF. The CDR3 nucleotides are TGCAGCGTTTTAGCGACGGGCGAGCAGTTCTTC.

The V and J genes are TRBV7-9 and TRBJ2-2; D gene uncertain. Trimming removed 6 bases from V and 5 bases from J, with 10 bases in between. The CDR3 runs 13 residues. Germline V gene sequence: CDR1 SEHNR, CDR2 FQNEAQ (reference sequence). DNA of the CDR3: TGTGCCAGCAGTACTCATCTAACCGGGGAGCTGTTTTTT. Its translation is CASSTHLTGELFF.

The gene calls are TRBV18 and TRBJ1-3; 9 bases agree with TRBD1. The V gene end was trimmed by 1 base and the J gene end by 3 bases; junction bases not matched to a gene: 4. The CDR3 is 16 residues long. Germline V lookup: CDR1 KGHSH, CDR2 LQKENI. Here the CDR3 DNA reads TGTGCCAGCTCACCACGTCACAGGGGGCTTGGAAACACCATATATTTT. It yields the protein CASSPRHRGLGNTIYF.

This clone was recorded only once. V usage is TRBV6-6 and J usage is TRBJ2-3; 8 nucleotides line up with TRBD2. The CDR3 consists of 13 residues. Germline CDR1 and CDR2: MNHNY and SVGAGI (reference sequence). The V and J ends lost 8 bases and 1 base, in that order; junction bases with no gene match: 2. For the CDR3, the DNA is TGTGCCAGCGTACTAGCGGGCACAGATACGCAGTATTTT. It codes for CASVLAGTDTQYF.

V usage is TRBV15 and J usage is TRBJ1-4; 8 bases agree with TRBD1. This CDR3 spans 14 amino acids. Per the germline V gene, CDR1 is LNHNV and CDR2 is YYDKDF (reference sequence). J was trimmed by 5 bases and V by 4 bases; bases with no gene match: 3. The CDR3 spells CATSNRGENEKLFF. The CDR3 nucleotides read TGTGCCACCAGCAACAGGGGGGAAAATGAAAAACTGTTTTTT.

This clone has just one count. This chain connects TRBV19 to TRBJ2-4; 9 nucleotides agree with TRBD2. Per the germline V gene, CDR1 is LNHDA and CDR2 is SQIVND (reference sequence). The CDR3 runs to 17 residues. J gave up 4 bases and V 0 bases, and 7 bases lay outside the gene matches. The CDR3 DNA is TGTGCCAGTAGTATAGATCCTCTAGCGGGAAGGAAAAACATTCAGTACTTC. Translating gives CASSIDPLAGRKNIQYF.

This chain uses TRBV7-3 with TRBJ2-7; no clear D gene. Trimming cost V 1 base and J 3 bases, with 10 bases left between them. The CDR3 loop spans 14 amino acids. CDR1 and CDR2 (germline): SGHTA, FQGTGA. The CDR3 nucleotides are TGTGCCAGCAGCTTAAGTCCGGGTAACTACGAGCAGTACTTC. As protein: CASSLSPGNYEQYF.

The V gene is TRBV10-3, the J gene TRBJ2-7, with 9 bases that match TRBD1. CDR1 and CDR2 from the germline V gene are ENHRY and SYGVKD. The CDR3 has 14 residues. The J segment lost 4 bases and the V segment lost 2 bases, leaving 3 bases of the junction unmatched. The CDR3 DNA sequence: TGTGCCATCAGTGAGCGGGGACAGGGTTACGAGCAGTACTTC. Amino acid sequence: CAISERGQGYEQYF.

The chain is built from TRBV12-5 and TRBJ2-3, with a weak D call TRBD1 (5 bases). The length of the CDR3 is 15 residues. The germline V gene encodes CDR1 LGHNT and CDR2 FRNRAP. V gave up 2 bases and J gave up 1 base, with 10 bases separating them. In DNA, the CDR3 is TGTGCTAGTGGTTTGAGGGGTTCGGGCACAGATACGCAGTATTTT. Its protein is CASGLRGSGTDTQYF.